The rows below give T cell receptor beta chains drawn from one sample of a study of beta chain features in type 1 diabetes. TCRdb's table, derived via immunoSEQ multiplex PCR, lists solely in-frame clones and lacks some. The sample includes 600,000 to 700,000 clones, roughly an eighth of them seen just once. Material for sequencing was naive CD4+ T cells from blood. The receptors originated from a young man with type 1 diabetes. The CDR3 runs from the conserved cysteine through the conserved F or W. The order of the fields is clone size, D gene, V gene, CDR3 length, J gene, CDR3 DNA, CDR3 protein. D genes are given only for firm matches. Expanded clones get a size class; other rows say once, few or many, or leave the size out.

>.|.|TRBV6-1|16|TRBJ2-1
TGTGCCAGCAGTGAAAGGGAAGGGGCACAGCTGGGTGAGCAGTTCTTC
CASSEREGAQLGEQFF
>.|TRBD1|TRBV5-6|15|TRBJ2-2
TGTGCCAGCAGCTTGTCAGGGGGCTACACCGGGGAGCTGTTTTTT
CASSLSGGYTGELFF
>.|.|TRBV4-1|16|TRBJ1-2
TGCGCCAGCAGCCAAGGTGACCGCGGTGGCAGCTATGGCTACACCTTC
CASSQGDRGGSYGYTF
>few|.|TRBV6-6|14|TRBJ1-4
TGTGCCAGCAGACTTTCCAGGGGAACCGAAAAACTGTTTTTT
CASRLSRGTEKLFF
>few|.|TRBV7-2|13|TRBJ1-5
TGTGCCAGCAGCTCGGACAGAAATCAGCCCCAGCATTTT
CASSSDRNQPQHF
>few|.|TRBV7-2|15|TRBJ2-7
TGTGCCAGCAGCTTAGTCGGTAGCGGAGCCTACGAGCAGTACTTC
CASSLVGSGAYEQYF
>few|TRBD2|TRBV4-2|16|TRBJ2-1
TGTGCCAGCAGCCAAGTTTGGCGGGGGGGCAACAATGAGCAGTTCTTC
CASSQVWRGGNNEQFF
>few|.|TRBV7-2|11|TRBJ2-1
TGTGCCAGCAGCCTTGACGGTGAGCAGTTCTTC
CASSLDGEQFF
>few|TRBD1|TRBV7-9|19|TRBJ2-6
TGTGCCAGCAGCCTCTCTTACAGGGGAAGTTCCCGTGGGGCCAACGTCCTGACTTTC
CASSLSYRGSSRGANVLTF
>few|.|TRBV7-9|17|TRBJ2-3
TGTGCCAGCAGCTTACCCCCTGGGACGGAAAGCACAGATACGCAGTATTTT
CASSLPPGTESTDTQYF
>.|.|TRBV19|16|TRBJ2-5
TGTGCCAGTAGTATCATTTTCCAGCCCCGTGGGGAGACCCAGTACTTC
CASSIIFQPRGETQYF
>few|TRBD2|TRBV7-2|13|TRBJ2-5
TGTGCCAGCAGCGAAAGCGGGGGGCAGACCCAGTACTTC
CASSESGGQTQYF
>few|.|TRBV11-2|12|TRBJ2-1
TGTGCCAGCAGCTTAGCCTACAATGAGCAGTTCTTC
CASSLAYNEQFF
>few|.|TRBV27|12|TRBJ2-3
TGTGCCAGCAGTTTATATGACGGTTCGCAGTATTTT
CASSLYDGSQYF
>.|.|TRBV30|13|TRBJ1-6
TGTGCCTGGAGTTCCGACCGTAATTCACCCCTCCACTTT
CAWSSDRNSPLHF
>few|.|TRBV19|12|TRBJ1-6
TGTGCCAGTAGTAGCATTTATTCACCCCTCCACTTT
CASSSIYSPLHF
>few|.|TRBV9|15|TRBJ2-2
TGTGCCAGCGCTAGTAGAGGCGATCCCACCGGGGAGCTGTTTTTT
CASASRGDPTGELFF
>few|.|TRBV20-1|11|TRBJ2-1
TGCAGTGCTACTCGTTACAATGAGCAGTTCTTC
CSATRYNEQFF
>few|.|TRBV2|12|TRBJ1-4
TGTGCCAGCAGTGGATATAATGAAAAACTGTTTTTT
CASSGYNEKLFF
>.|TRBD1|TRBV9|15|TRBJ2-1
TGTGCCAGCAGCGGGACAGGACAATTTTACAATGAGCAGTTCTTC
CASSGTGQFYNEQFF
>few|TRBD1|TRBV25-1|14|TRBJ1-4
TGTGCCAGCAGTGATCGGACAGGGGGTGAAAAACTGTTTTTT
CASSDRTGGEKLFF
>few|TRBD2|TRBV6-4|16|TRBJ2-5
TGTGCCACACCACAAAATAGCGGGGGGCTCCAAGAGACCCAGTACTTC
CATPQNSGGLQETQYF
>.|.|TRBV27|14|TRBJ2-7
TGTGCCAGCAGCCGGAACGACAGGGCGGGGGAGCAGTACTTC
CASSRNDRAGEQYF
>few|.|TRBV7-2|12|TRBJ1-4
TGTGCCAGCAGCTCAGCGGATGAAAAACTGTTTTTT
CASSSADEKLFF
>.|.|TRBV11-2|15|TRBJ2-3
TGTGCCAGCAGCTTAGACGGGGCGACTGGGGATACGCAGTATTTT
CASSLDGATGDTQYF
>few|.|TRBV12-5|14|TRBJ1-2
TGTGCTAGTGCTCTAACAGGGACGGGCTATGGCTACACCTTC
CASALTGTGYGYTF
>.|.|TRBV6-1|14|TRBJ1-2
TGTGCCAGCAGTGAAGATCCGGCTAACTATGGCTACACCTTC
CASSEDPANYGYTF
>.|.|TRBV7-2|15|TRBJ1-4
TGTGCCAGCAGCTCCCCCCCTGGAGTTAATGAAAAACTGTTTTTT
CASSSPPGVNEKLFF
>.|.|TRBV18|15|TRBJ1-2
TGTGCCAGCTCACCCCAATTCCAGGGAAACTATGGCTACACCTTC
CASSPQFQGNYGYTF
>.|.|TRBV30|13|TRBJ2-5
TGTGCCTGGAGTGTGACGGCTCAAGAGACCCAGTACTTC
CAWSVTAQETQYF
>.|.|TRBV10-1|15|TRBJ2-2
TGCGCCAGCAACTCCGGGACATCGAACACCGGGGAGCTGTTTTTT
CASNSGTSNTGELFF
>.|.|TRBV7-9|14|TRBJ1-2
TGTGCCAGCAGCTTACGGCAGGAAAACTATGGCTACACCTTC
CASSLRQENYGYTF
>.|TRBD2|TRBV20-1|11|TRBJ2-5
TGCAGTGCCGTGGGGGGGGAGACCCAGTACTTC
CSAVGGETQYF
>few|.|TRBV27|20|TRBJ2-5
TGTGCCAGCAGTTTATATCCCCCCGTCTCGGCGGGGGCTAACCAAGAGACCCAGTACTTC
CASSLYPPVSAGANQETQYF
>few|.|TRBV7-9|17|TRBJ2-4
TGTGCCAGCAGCCGCGGACTCGCCGCACTAGCCAAAAACATTCAGTACTTC
CASSRGLAALAKNIQYF
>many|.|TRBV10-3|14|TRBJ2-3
TGTGCCATCAGTGGAACTAGCCAGGAAGATACGCAGTATTTT
CAISGTSQEDTQYF
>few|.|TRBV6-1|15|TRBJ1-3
TGTGCCAGCAGGGTCGACAGGAGCTCTGGAAACACCATATATTTT
CASRVDRSSGNTIYF
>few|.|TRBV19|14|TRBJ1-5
TGTGCCAGTAGTATAGGGCAGAACAATCAGCCCCAGCATTTT
CASSIGQNNQPQHF
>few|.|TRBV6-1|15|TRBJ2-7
TGTGCCAGCAGTGAATTGGGTGAGTCCTCCTACGAGCAGTACTTC
CASSELGESSYEQYF
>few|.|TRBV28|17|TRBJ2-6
TGTGCCAGCAGTTTGGGGGAGCGGTACTCTGGGGCCAACGTCCTGACTTTC
CASSLGERYSGANVLTF
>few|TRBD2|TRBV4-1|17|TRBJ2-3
TGCGCCAGCAGCCAGGGGACTAGCGGGGGGAACACAGATACGCAGTATTTT
CASSQGTSGGNTDTQYF
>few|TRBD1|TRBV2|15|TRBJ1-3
TGTGCCAGCAGACCTGACAGGGCTTCCGGAAACACCATATATTTT
CASRPDRASGNTIYF